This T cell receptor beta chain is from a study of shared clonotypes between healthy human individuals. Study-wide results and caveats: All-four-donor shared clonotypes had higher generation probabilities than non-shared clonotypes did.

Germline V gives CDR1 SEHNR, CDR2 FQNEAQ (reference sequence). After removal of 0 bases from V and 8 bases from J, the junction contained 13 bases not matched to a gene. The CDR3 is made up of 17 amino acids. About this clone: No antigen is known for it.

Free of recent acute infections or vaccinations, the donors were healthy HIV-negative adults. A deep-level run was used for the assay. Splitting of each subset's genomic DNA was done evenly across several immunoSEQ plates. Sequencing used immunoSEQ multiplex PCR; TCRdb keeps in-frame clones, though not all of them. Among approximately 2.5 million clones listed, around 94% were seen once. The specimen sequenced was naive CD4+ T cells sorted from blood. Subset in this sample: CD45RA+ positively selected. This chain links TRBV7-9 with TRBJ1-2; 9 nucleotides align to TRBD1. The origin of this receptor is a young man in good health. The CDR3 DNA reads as TGTGCCAGCAGCTTAGCGGCCCTGGGACAGGGCTCCGGAGGCTACACCTTC. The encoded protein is CASSLAALGQGSGGYTF.